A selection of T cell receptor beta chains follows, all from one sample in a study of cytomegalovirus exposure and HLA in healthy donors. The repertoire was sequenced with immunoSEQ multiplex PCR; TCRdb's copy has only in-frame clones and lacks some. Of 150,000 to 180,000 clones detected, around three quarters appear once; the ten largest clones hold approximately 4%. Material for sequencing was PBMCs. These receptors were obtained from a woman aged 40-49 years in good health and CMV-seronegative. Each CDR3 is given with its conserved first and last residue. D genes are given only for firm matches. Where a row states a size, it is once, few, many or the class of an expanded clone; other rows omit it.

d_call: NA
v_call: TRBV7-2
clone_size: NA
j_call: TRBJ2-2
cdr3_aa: CASSPYRGELFF
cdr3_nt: TGTGCCAGCAGCCCTTATCGCGGGGAGCTGTTTTTT

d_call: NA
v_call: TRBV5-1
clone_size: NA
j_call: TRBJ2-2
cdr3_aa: CASSFGTAGTGELFF
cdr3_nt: TGCGCCAGCAGCTTTGGGACAGCGGGCACCGGGGAGCTGTTTTTT

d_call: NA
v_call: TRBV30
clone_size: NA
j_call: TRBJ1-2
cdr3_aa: CAWRGDFNYGYTF
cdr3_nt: TGTGCCTGGAGGGGGGACTTTAACTATGGCTACACCTTC

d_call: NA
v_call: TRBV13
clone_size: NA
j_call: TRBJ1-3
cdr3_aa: CASSRSGNTIYF
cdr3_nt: TGTGCCAGCAGCCGCTCTGGAAACACCATATATTTT

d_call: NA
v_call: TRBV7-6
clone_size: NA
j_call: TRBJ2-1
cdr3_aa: CASSLGLVTYNEQFF
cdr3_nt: TGTGCCAGCAGCTTGGGGCTGGTGACCTACAATGAGCAGTTCTTC

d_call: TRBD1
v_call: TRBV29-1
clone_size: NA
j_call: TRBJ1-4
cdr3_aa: CSVEDRAGGQGGEKLFF
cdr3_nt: TGCAGCGTTGAAGATCGGGCGGGGGGACAGGGTGGGGAAAAACTGTTTTTT

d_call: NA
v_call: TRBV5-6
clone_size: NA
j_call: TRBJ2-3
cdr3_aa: CASSSQGSGLTDTQYF
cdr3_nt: TGTGCCAGCAGCTCGCAGGGGAGTGGGCTCACAGATACGCAGTATTTT

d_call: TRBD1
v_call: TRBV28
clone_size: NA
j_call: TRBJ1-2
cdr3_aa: CASSFRDRDFYGYTF
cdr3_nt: TGTGCCAGCAGTTTCCGGGACAGGGACTTCTATGGCTACACCTTC

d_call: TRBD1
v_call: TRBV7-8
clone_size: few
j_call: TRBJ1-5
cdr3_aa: CASSGQGRSHQPQHF
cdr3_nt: TGTGCCAGCAGCGGACAGGGCAGAAGTCATCAGCCCCAGCATTTT

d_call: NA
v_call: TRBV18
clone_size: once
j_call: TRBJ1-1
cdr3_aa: CASTRRSDTNTEAFF
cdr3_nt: TGTGCCAGCACTAGACGGTCCGACACGAACACTGAAGCTTTCTTT

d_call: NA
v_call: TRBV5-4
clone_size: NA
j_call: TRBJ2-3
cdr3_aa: CASSSEGRSQYF
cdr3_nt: TGTGCCAGCAGCTCCGAGGGGAGGTCACAGTATTTT

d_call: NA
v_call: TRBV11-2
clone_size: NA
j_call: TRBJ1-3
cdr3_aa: CASSPTPGGENTIYF
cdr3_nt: TGTGCCAGCAGCCCTACTCCGGGAGGAGAAAACACCATATATTTT

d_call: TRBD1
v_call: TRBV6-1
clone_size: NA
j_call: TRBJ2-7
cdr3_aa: CASSEGDRTFYPYEQYF
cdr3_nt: TGTGCCAGCAGTGAAGGGGACAGGACCTTTTACCCCTACGAGCAGTACTTC

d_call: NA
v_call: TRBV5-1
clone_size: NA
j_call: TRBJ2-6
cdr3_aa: CASSLAFRVEANVLTF
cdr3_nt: TGCGCCAGCAGCTTGGCCTTTCGGGTAGAGGCCAACGTCCTGACTTTC

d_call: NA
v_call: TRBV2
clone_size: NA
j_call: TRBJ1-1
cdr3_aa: CASIQGGGRSMNTEAFF
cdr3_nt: TGTGCCAGCATCCAAGGGGGGGGACGGAGTATGAACACTGAAGCTTTCTTT

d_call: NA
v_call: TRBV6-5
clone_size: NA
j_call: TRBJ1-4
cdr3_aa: CATRDGVLEKLFF
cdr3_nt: TGTGCCACCCGTGACGGAGTACTTGAAAAACTGTTTTTT

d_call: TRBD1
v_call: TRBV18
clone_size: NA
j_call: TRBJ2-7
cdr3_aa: CASSPRTGTHEQYF
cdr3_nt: TGTGCCAGCTCACCACGGACAGGGACACACGAGCAGTACTTC

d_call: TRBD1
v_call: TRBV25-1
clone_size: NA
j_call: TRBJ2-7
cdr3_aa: CASSDLTGLGYEQYF
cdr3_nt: TGTGCCAGCAGTGACCTGACAGGGCTGGGCTACGAGCAGTACTTC

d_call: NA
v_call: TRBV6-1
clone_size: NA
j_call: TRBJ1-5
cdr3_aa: CASSEPPDSHNQPQHF
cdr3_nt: TGTGCCAGCAGTGAGCCCCCTGACAGCCACAATCAGCCCCAGCATTTT

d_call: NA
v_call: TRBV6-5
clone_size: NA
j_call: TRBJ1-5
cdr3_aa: CASSTTGGNQPQHF
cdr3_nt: TGTGCCAGCAGTACGACCGGGGGCAATCAGCCCCAGCATTTT

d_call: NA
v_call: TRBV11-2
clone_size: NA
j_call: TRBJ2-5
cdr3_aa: CASSPRGNQETQYF
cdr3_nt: TGTGCCAGCAGCCCCCGAGGGAATCAAGAGACCCAGTACTTC

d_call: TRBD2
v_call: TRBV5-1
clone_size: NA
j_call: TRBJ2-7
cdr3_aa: CASSLGAGGTYEQYF
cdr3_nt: TGCGCCAGCAGCTTGGGGGCGGGGGGGACCTACGAGCAGTACTTC

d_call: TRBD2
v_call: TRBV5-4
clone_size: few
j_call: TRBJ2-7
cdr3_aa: CASSSGGYEQYF
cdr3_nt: TGTGCCAGCAGCTCGGGGGGCTACGAGCAGTACTTC

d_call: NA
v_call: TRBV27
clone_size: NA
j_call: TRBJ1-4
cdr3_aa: CASSPSGGGEKLFF
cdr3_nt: TGTGCCAGCAGCCCTAGTGGGGGGGGAGAAAAACTGTTTTTT

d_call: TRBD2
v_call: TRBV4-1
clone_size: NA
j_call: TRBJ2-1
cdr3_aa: CASSQLAGTTNEQFF
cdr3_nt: TGCGCCAGCAGCCAACTAGCGGGAACTACCAATGAGCAGTTCTTC

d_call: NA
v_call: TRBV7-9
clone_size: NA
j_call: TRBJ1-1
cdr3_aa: CASSFSDSMNTEAFF
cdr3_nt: TGTGCCAGCAGCTTCTCCGACAGCATGAACACTGAAGCTTTCTTT

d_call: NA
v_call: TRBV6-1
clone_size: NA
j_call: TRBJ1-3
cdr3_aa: CASSEAGDTGNTIYF
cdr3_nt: TGTGCCAGCAGTGAAGCAGGTGACACTGGAAACACCATATATTTT

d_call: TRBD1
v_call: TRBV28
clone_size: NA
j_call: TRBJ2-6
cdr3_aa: CASSLQFGTGNQRSGANVLTF
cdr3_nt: TGTGCCAGCAGTTTACAATTTGGGACAGGGAATCAAAGATCTGGGGCCAACGTCCTGACTTTC

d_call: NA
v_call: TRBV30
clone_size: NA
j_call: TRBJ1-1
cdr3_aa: CAWSATLNTEAFF
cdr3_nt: TGTGCCTGGAGTGCCACATTGAACACTGAAGCTTTCTTT

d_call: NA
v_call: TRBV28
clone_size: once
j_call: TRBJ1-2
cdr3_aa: CAANRPNYGYTF
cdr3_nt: TGTGCCGCAAACAGACCGAACTATGGCTACACCTTC

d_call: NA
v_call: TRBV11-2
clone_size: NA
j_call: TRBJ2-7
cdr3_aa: CASTVQGYEQYF
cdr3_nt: TGTGCCAGCACCGTTCAGGGGTACGAGCAGTACTTC

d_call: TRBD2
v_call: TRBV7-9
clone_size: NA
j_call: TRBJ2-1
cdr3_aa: CASSFVAGGQVEQFF
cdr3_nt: TGTGCCAGCAGCTTTGTAGCGGGGGGGCAAGTTGAGCAGTTCTTC

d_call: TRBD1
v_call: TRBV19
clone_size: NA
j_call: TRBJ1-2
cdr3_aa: CASSPLLGQGHGYTF
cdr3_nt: TGTGCCAGTAGCCCCCTGTTGGGACAGGGGCATGGCTACACCTTC

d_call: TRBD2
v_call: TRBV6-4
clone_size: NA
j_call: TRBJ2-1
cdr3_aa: CASSESGRAHNEQFF
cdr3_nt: TGTGCCAGCAGTGAAAGCGGGAGGGCCCACAATGAGCAGTTCTTC

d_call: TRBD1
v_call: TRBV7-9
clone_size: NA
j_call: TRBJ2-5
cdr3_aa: CASSPSGQSQETQYF
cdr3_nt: TGTGCCAGCAGCCCATCGGGACAGTCCCAAGAGACCCAGTACTTC

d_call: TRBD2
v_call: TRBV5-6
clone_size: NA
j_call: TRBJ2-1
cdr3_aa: CASSSMTSGRTVEQFF
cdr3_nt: TGTGCCAGCAGCTCTATGACTAGCGGGAGAACTGTTGAGCAGTTCTTC

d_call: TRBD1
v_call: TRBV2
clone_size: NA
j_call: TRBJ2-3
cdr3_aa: CASSLRQGTDTQYF
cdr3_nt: TGTGCCAGCAGTCTCCGACAGGGTACAGATACGCAGTATTTT

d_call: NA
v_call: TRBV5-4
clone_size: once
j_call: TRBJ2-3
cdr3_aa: CASSLTRTNTQYF
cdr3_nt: TGTGCCAGCAGCTTGACTAGGACGAATACGCAGTATTTT

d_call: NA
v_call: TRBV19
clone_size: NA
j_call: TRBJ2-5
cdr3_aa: CASSRAGVLQETQYF
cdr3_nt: TGTGCCAGTAGTAGGGCAGGGGTCCTCCAAGAGACCCAGTACTTC

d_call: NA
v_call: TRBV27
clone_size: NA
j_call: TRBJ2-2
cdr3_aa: CASSRTGELFF
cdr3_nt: TGTGCCAGCAGTCGGACCGGGGAGCTGTTTTTT

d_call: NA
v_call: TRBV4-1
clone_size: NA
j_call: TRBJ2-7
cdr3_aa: CASSQDLASTYEQYF
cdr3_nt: TGCGCCAGCAGCCAAGATCTAGCGAGTACCTACGAGCAGTACTTC

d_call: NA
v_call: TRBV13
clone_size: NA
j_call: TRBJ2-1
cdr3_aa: CASSLAGNNEQFF
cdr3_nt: TGTGCCAGCAGCCTCGCCGGGAACAATGAGCAGTTCTTC

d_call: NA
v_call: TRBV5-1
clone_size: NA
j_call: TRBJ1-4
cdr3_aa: CASSQAEGGNEKLFF
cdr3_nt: TGCGCCAGCAGCCAAGCCGAGGGAGGAAATGAAAAACTGTTTTTT

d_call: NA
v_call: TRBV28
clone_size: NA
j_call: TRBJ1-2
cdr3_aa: CASSPEVLRGYTF
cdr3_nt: TGTGCCAGCAGTCCGGAGGTCCTCAGGGGCTACACCTTC

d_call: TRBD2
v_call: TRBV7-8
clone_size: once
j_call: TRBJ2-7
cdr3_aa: CASSRSGNSYEQYF
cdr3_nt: TGTGCCAGCAGCCGTAGCGGGAATTCCTACGAGCAGTACTTC

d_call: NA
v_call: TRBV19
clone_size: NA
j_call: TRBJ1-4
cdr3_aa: CASSTSRAPNEKLFF
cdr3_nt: TGTGCCAGTAGTACCTCCAGGGCACCCAATGAAAAACTGTTTTTT

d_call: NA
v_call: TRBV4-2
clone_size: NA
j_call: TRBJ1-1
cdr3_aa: CASSQEHLNTEAFF
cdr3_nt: TGTGCCAGCAGCCAAGAGCACTTGAACACTGAAGCTTTCTTT

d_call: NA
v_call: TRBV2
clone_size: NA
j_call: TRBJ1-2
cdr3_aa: CASSPSTALGYGYTF
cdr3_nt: TGTGCCAGCAGTCCTTCGACGGCCCTAGGCTATGGCTACACCTTC

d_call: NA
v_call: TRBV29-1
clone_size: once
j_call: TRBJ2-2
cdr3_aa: CSVEQGSNTGELFF
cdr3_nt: TGCAGCGTTGAACAGGGATCAAACACCGGGGAGCTGTTTTTT

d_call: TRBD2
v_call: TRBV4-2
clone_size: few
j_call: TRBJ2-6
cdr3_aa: CASSQDGLAGSGANVLTF
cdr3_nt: TGTGCCAGCAGCCAAGATGGACTAGCGGGCTCTGGGGCCAACGTCCTGACTTTC